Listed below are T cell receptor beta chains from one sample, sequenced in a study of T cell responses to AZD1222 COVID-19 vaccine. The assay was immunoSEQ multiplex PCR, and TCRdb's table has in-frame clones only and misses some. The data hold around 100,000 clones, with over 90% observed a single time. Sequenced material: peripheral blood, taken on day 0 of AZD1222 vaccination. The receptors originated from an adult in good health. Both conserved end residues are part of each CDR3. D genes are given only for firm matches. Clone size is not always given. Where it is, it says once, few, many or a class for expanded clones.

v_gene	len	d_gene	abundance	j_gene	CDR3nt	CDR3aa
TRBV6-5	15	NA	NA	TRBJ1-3	TGTGCCAGCAGTCCCGACTTTTGGACTGGAAACACCATATATTTT	CASSPDFWTGNTIYF
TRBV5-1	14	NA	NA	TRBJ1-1	TGCGCCAGCAGCTTGGCTCAGATGAACACTGAAGCTTTCTTT	CASSLAQMNTEAFF
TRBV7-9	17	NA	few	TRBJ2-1	TGTGCCAGCAGCTTAGCTGGGACAACCAGCTCCTACAATGAGCAGTTCTTC	CASSLAGTTSSYNEQFF
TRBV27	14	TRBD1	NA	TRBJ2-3	TGTGCCAGCAGTTTAGGGACAGGGGCATATACGCAGTATTTT	CASSLGTGAYTQYF
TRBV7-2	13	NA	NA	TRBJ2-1	TGTGCCAGCAGCTTAAGGTGGCAGCATGAGCAGTTCTTC	CASSLRWQHEQFF
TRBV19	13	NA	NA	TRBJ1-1	TGTGCCAGTAGGGTCGTCCGGAACACTGAAGCTTTCTTT	CASRVVRNTEAFF
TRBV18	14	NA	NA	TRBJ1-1	TGTGCCAGCTCACCGGAAGACAGGAACACTGAAGCTTTCTTT	CASSPEDRNTEAFF
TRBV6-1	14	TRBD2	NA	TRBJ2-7	TGTGCCAGCAGTGAAGTCACTAGCGGGACCGAGCAGTACTTC	CASSEVTSGTEQYF
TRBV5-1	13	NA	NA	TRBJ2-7	TGCGCCAGCAGCTTGGCCATAGGGTACGAGCAGTACTTC	CASSLAIGYEQYF
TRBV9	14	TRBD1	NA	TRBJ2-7	TGTGCCAGCAGCGGAGAGACAGGGCCGGGCGAGCAGTACTTC	CASSGETGPGEQYF
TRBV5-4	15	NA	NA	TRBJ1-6	TGTGCCAGCAGCTTATATTTGACAGCGAATTCACCCCTCCACTTT	CASSLYLTANSPLHF
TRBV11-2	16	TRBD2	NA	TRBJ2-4	TGTGCCAGCAGCCCGGGACTAGCGTTGGTCAAAAACATTCAGTACTTC	CASSPGLALVKNIQYF
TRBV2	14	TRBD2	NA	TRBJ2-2	TGTGCCAGCACTGGGACTACCAGCACCGGGGAGCTGTTTTTT	CASTGTTSTGELFF
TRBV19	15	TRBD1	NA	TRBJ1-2	TGTGCCAGTAGTCTAGGGACAGGGGGTAACTATGGCTACACCTTC	CASSLGTGGNYGYTF
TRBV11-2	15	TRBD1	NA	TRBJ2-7	TGTGCCAGCAGCTTAGCCAGGGGGACCCTTTACGAGCAGTACTTC	CASSLARGTLYEQYF
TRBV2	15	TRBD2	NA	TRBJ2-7	TGTGCCAGCAGACGAAGCGGGAGGGGAACCTACGAGCAGTACTTC	CASRRSGRGTYEQYF
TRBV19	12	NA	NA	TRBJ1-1	TGTGCCAGCAAGACAGTTTCTCGGAAAGCTTTCTTT	CASKTVSRKAFF
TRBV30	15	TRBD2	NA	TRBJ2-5	TGTGCCTGGAGACCGGGACTAGGGCCCCTGGAGACCCAGTACTTC	CAWRPGLGPLETQYF
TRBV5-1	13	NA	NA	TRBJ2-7	TGCGCCAGCAGCTTGCAGGGCTCCTACGAGCAGTACTTC	CASSLQGSYEQYF
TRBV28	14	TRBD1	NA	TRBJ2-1	TGTGCCAGCAATTCGGCGGGACAGGTCAATGAGCAGTTCTTC	CASNSAGQVNEQFF